This T cell receptor beta chain comes out of a study of CD8 T cells in ankylosing spondylitis. Study results and caveats: Reports say disease-linked clones showed up significantly more in matched ankylosing spondylitis synovial fluid. Apparently characteristic of ankylosing spondylitis blood was a TCR beta motif (eight highly homologous variants).

The CDR3 contains 14 residues. V gave up 7 bases and J gave up 3 bases, with 16 bases separating them. This clonotype occurred a few times. The antigen is undetermined. TCRdb recomputed calls from the 5' RACE reads with MiXCR, one row per CDR3 protein. The sample gives about 360,000 distinct CDR3 sequences, 20% to 25% of which show up once; under 15% is in the top ten. The sequence was obtained from a male donor with ankylosing spondylitis or in good health (not recorded which). Material for sequencing was blood, either unsorted or a sorted T cell fraction (not recorded which). This sequence joins TRBV12-3 or TRBV12-4 and TRBJ2-7, with D tentatively TRBD1 (5 bases). The CDR3 region is CASTLATGFYEQYF. The CDR3 bases are TGTGCCAGCACCCTCGCCACAGGTTTCTACGAGCAGTACTTC.